What follows are 14 T cell receptor beta chains derived from one specimen sequenced in a study of blood T cells in healthy people across ages. A second 7 to 11 cycle PCR used barcoded and J-beta primers. TCRdb re-called the 5' RACE reads with MiXCR, one entry per CDR3 protein. The top ten clones hold roughly 7.9% of a sample with over a million distinct CDR3 sequences, 40% to 50% of them seen once. Sequences were obtained from blood. These receptors were obtained from a young woman in good health.

This clonotype has a single count. J is TRBJ2-1 and V is TRBV6-5, with 7 bases identical to TRBD1. Germline V gene sequence: CDR1 MNHEY, CDR2 SVGAGI. V shed 2 bases, J shed 3 bases, and the junction held 4 bases outside the gene matches. This CDR3 comprises 15 residues. CDR3 sequence reads: CASSYTGTDYNEQFF. The CDR3 nucleotides are TGTGCCAGCAGTTACACTGGGACAGACTACAATGAGCAGTTCTTC.

V is TRBV7-9 and J is TRBJ2-1, with 9 bases identical to TRBD1. Per the germline V gene, CDR1 is SEHNR and CDR2 is FQNEAQ (reference sequence). Trimming removed 6 bases from V and 0 bases from J; junction bases left unmatched: 9. The CDR3 runs to 17 residues. This chain's CDR3 is CASSSSQGAPSYNEQFF. DNA of the CDR3: TGTGCCAGCAGTAGTTCACAGGGGGCACCCTCCTACAATGAGCAGTTCTTC.

A few counts support this clonotype. An end of the junction differs from the germline gene, which may be a read error. The chain combines TRBV5-1 with TRBJ2-5; no definite D call. Germline assignment: CDR1 SGHRS and CDR2 YFSETQ. CDR3 length: 16 residues. DNA for the CDR3: TGCCCCAGCAGCTTGGGCGGCGCGCCGACCTACAATGAGCAGTACTTC. It is translated as CPSSLGGAPTYNEQYF.

This clonotype was seen only a few times. V is TRBV12-3 or TRBV12-4 and J is TRBJ1-2; D uncertain. CDR3 size: 11 residues. Trimming stripped 4 bases from V and 8 bases from J, with 8 bases between. CDR3 sequence reads: CASSSVGGYTF. DNA of the CDR3: TGTGCCAGCAGTTCCGTCGGGGGCTACACCTTC.

The chain uses TRBV10-3 and TRBJ1-2; 8 bases are shared with TRBD1. CDR3 length: 15 amino acids. CDR1 is ENHRY, CDR2 SYGVKD, per germline. The J segment lost 5 bases and the V segment lost 5 bases, leaving 10 bases of the junction unmatched. The CDR3, as DNA: TGTGCCATCAGTCCTACTTCCGGGACAGGTTATGGCTACACCTTC. Protein product: CAISPTSGTGYGYTF.

This clonotype was seen a handful of times. The chain joins TRBV7-9 to TRBJ1-2; 9 bases align to TRBD1. The CDR3 is 16 amino acids. V was pared by 6 bases and J by 6 bases, with 14 bases of the junction left unmatched. Germline V lookup: CDR1 SEHNR, CDR2 FQNEAQ (reference sequence). This CDR3 is CASSVPGQGYLNGYTF. The CDR3 bases are TGTGCCAGCAGTGTCCCGGGACAGGGCTACCTCAATGGCTACACCTTC.

The table lists this clonotype with a few counts. Being one base from a much bigger clone, this may be a read error. The chain links TRBV29-1 to TRBJ2-7; 10 positions agree with TRBD1. This CDR3 region has 14 residues. Germline V gene data show CDR1 as SQVTM and CDR2 as ANQGSEA. The CDR3 coding sequence is TGCAGCGTTCACGACCCGGGACAGGGGAACGATCAGTACTTC. The encoded protein is CSVHDPGQGNDQYF.

The rearrangement joins TRBV25-1 to TRBJ1-2; tentatively, D is TRBD1 (5 bases). This CDR3 is built from 11 residues. V was cut by 10 bases and J by 7 bases, with 13 bases left in between. CDR1 and CDR2 (germline): MGHDK, SYGVNS. The CDR3 DNA reads TGTGCCACCGGGGGAGGAGGTGGCTACACCTTC. It codes for CATGGGGGYTF.

This clonotype occurred a few times. CDR3 loop: CSAGTAVNTDTQYF. CDR3 nucleotides: TGCAGCGCCGGGACTGCCGTAAACACAGATACGCAGTATTTT. V and J are TRBV29-1 and TRBJ2-3, with a possible D match to TRBD2 (6 bases). Deletions cut 7 bases from V and 2 bases from J, with 16 bases between. The CDR3 has 14 residues. Per the germline V gene, CDR1 is SQVTM and CDR2 is ANQGSEA.

The rearrangement links TRBV3-1 to TRBJ2-5, with TRBD2 as a possible D gene (6 bases). V was trimmed by 4 bases and J by 11 bases, leaving 20 bases between them. Germline V lookup: CDR1 LGHDT, CDR2 YNNKEL (reference sequence). The CDR3 is 14 amino acids. The CDR3 region is CASSLGGSDNEQYF. The CDR3 coding sequence is TGTGCCAGCAGCCTTGGGGGGAGTGACAATGAGCAGTACTTC.

The J gene is TRBJ2-3, the V gene TRBV9, with 10 bases lining up with TRBD1. Germline-derived CDR1 and CDR2 are SGDLS and YYNGEE. With 3 bases clipped from V and 4 bases from J, the junction kept 11 bases outside the gene matches. The CDR3 loop spans 17 amino acids. CDR3 in amino acids: CASSARDRGTFADTQYF. For the CDR3, the DNA is TGTGCCAGCAGCGCCCGGGACAGGGGCACCTTCGCAGATACGCAGTATTTT.

This clonotype was seen at least ten times. The chain joins TRBV4-1 to TRBJ2-5, with D unresolved. Germline V lookup: CDR1 MGHRA, CDR2 YSYEKL. V lost 0 bases, J lost 3 bases, and 11 bases lay in between. CDR3 length equals 15 residues. The DNA for the CDR3 is TGCGCCAGCAGCCAAGAATTACGGAATGAAGAGACCCAGTACTTC. This codes for CASSQELRNEETQYF.

The table lists this clonotype with a few counts. The genes are TRBV3-1 and TRBJ2-7; D may be TRBD2 (6 bases). Germline lookup yields CDR1 LGHDT and CDR2 YNNKEL (reference sequence). The ends were cut back, 8 bases at V and 0 bases at J, with 11 bases in the middle. CDR3 size: 13 residues. The CDR3 protein is CASEGTDSYEQYF. CDR3 DNA sequence: TGTGCCAGCGAAGGGACTGACTCCTACGAGCAGTACTTC.

This clonotype appeared once. The V call is TRBV19, the J call TRBJ2-1; 7 bases match TRBD2. The ends lost 4 bases at V and 6 bases at J; junction bases unmatched: 12. The CDR3 spans 16 residues. CDR1 LNHDA and CDR2 SQIVND come from the germline V gene (reference sequence). CDR3 region: CASSSSAAGSFNEQFF. CDR3 bases: TGTGCCAGTAGTAGTAGTGCAGCGGGATCGTTCAATGAGCAGTTCTTC.